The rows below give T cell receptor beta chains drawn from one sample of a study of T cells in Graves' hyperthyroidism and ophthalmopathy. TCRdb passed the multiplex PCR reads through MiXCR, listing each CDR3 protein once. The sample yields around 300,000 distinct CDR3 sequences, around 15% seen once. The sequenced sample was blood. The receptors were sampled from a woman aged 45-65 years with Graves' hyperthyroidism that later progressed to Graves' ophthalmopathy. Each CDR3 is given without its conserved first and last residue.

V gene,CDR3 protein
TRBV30,AWSIVWTSGRTDTQY
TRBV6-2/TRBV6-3,ASSYHPGQGYEQY
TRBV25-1,ASSPTSAASTDTQY
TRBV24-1,ATSDSLRQPLGYT
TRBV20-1,SGVHQETQY
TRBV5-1,ASSLDEGDQPQH
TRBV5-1,ASSMGPTGRTEAF
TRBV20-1,SATRGDSPLH
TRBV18,ASSPRTGEGSWVDQPQH
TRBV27,ASSYWDRRYGYT
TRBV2,ASSESRKNSPLH
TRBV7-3,ASSSRTGDTEAF
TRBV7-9,ASSGGPTYEQY
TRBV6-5,ASSYSLIPSSYNEQF
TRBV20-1,SARDSTSGSSYEQY
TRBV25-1,ASRQTTVGSIY
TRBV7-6,ASSQNRNQPQH
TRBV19,ASRDRRQPNSPLH
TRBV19,ASTRTDGYEQY
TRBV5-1,ASSLDGFYGYT
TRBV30,AWSGGRAQPQH
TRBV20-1,SARNLPGLAGVPPDTQY
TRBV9,ASSVDAGGAYNEQF
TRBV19,ASSKARSYNEQF
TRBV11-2,ASSLLRGSTDTQY
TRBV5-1,ASSFTGVETGELF
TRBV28,ASSLKTGGVGYEQY
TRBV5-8,ASNDPAAGGITDTQY
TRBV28,ASSRGQGRSEQY